The 27 T cell receptor beta chains presented below share a single source sample, sequenced in a study of blood T cell repertoires in COVID-19. The assay was immunoSEQ multiplex PCR, and TCRdb's table has in-frame clones only and misses some. There are a few hundred thousand clones in the sample; around nine tenths occur only once, and under 2.5% lies in the top ten. The specimen was peripheral blood. The receptor source for this set is a man aged 50-59 years with acute or convalescent COVID-19.

V is TRBV2 and J is TRBJ1-4; possible D gene TRBD1, 5 bases. Germline V CDR1 and CDR2: SNHLY, FYNNEI. The CDR3 contains 13 residues. Between the trimmed V and J ends, which lost 7 bases and 7 bases, there was a span of 13 bases. The CDR3 region has the DNA TGTGCCAGCATTCAGGGATGGAGTGAAAAACTGTTTTTT. It yields the protein CASIQGWSEKLFF.

This clone came up once. The J gene is TRBJ2-4, the V gene TRBV10-2, with 9 positions matching TRBD2. The germline CDR1 and CDR2 sequences are WSHSY and SAAADI. This CDR3 region has 15 residues. Trimming cost V 6 bases and J 3 bases; bases outside gene matches: 6. In nucleotides, the CDR3 is TGCGCCAGCAGGATAGCGGGGGCTGACAAAAACATTCAGTACTTC. Its protein is CASRIAGADKNIQYF.

The chain couples TRBV3-1 (or the pseudogene TRBV3-2) to TRBJ2-5; TRBD1 aligns across 8 bases. Trimming took 0 bases from V and 5 from J; bases not matched to a gene: 5. The germline CDR1 and CDR2 sequences are LGHDT and YNNKEL (reference sequence). The CDR3 runs 15 residues. In DNA, the CDR3 is TGTGCCAGCAGCCAAGATACAGGGGGATGGGAGACCCAGTACTTC. This sequence encodes CASSQDTGGWETQYF.

J is TRBJ1-1 and V is TRBV29-1; no clear D. Germline-derived CDR1 and CDR2 are SQVTM and ANQGSEA. V was clipped by 5 bases and J by 5 bases, with 24 bases between them. This CDR3 has 16 residues. The CDR3 is CSVTPDPRVMRTEAFF. The CDR3 bases are TGCAGCGTTACGCCCGACCCGAGGGTTATGAGAACTGAAGCTTTCTTT. The variable domain in full, completed from reference TRBV29-1 and TRBJ1-1, reads SAVISQKPSRDICQRGTSLTIQCQVDSQVTMMFWYRQQPGQSLTLIATANQGSEATYESGFVIDKFPISRPNLTFSTLTVSNMSPEDSSIYLCSVTPDPRVMRTEAFFGQGTRLTVV.

V is TRBV10-3 and J is TRBJ2-7; weak D call: TRBD2 (5 bases). There are 11 residues in the CDR3. Germline values: CDR1 ENHRY, CDR2 SYGVKD. Trimming took off 4 bases at V and 5 bases at J, with 6 bases between the two ends. The CDR3 region has the DNA TGTGCCATCAGTGGGGAGAACGAGCAGTACTTC. Translated, it gives CAISGENEQYF.

The chain uses TRBV2 and TRBJ1-2; possible D gene TRBD1, 6 bases. The V gene lost 6 bases and the J gene lost 8 bases, with 19 bases spanning the gap. The CDR3 runs to 14 residues. The germline gives CDR1 SNHLY, CDR2 FYNNEI. CDR3 amino acids: CASSSRTVSMGYTF. The CDR3 nucleotides are TGTGCCAGCAGCTCCCGGACAGTATCTATGGGCTACACCTTC. The full variable domain, completed using reference TRBV2 and TRBJ1-2, is EPEVTQTPSHQVTQMGQEVILRCVPISNHLYFYWYRQILGQKVEFLVSFYNNEISEKSEIFDDQFSVERPDGSNFTLKIRSTKLEDSAMYFCASSSRTVSMGYTFGSGTRLTVV.

The chain is built from TRBV7-2 and TRBJ2-7; D is possibly TRBD1 (5 bases). Trimming cost V 5 bases and J 4 bases, with 15 bases left between them. The CDR3 consists of 14 residues. Per the germline V gene, CDR1 is SGHTA and CDR2 is FQGNSA. The CDR3 loop is CASSPVFQGYEQYF. Written as DNA, the CDR3 is TGTGCCAGCAGCCCAGTCTTTCAGGGTTACGAGCAGTACTTC.

The rearrangement uses TRBV21-1 and TRBJ1-6; the table's D call, TRBD1, has no DNA check behind it. TRBV21-1 is recorded as a pseudogene. There are 16 residues in the CDR3. CDR3 loop: CASLGGQGGKNSPLHF. In DNA form, the CDR3 reads TGTGCCAGCCTGGGGGGACAGGGGGGTAAGAATTCACCCCTCCACTTT.

This clone occurred a few times. The rearrangement joins TRBV7-9 to TRBJ2-7, with 7 bases aligning to TRBD1. V lost 5 bases to trimming and J lost 7 bases; unmatched junction nucleotides: 14. CDR1 and CDR2 (germline): SEHNR, FQNEAQ (reference sequence). The CDR3 spans 15 residues. The CDR3 loop is CASSQGKTGPREQYF. The CDR3 nucleotides are TGTGCCAGCAGCCAAGGGAAGACAGGGCCTAGGGAGCAGTACTTC.

The chain employs TRBV7-9 and TRBJ1-1; 7 nucleotides agree with TRBD1. CDR1 and CDR2 from the germline V gene are SEHNR and FQNEAQ (reference sequence). Unmatched junction bases numbered 3, after V lost 8 bases and J lost 6 bases. This CDR3 contains 11 residues. The CDR3 coding sequence is TGTGCCAGCCAGGGGGTGGCTGAAGCTTTCTTT. Its translation: CASQGVAEAFF.

This clone was picked up one time. The chain combines TRBV3-1 (or the pseudogene TRBV3-2) with TRBJ2-7; D is unresolved. Germline assignment: CDR1 LGHDT and CDR2 YNNKEL (reference sequence). The V and J ends lost 0 bases and 2 bases respectively, with 11 bases between them. CDR3 length equals 15 residues. CDR3 bases: TGTGCCAGCAGCCAAGAAGGCAGGCCCACCTACGAGCAGTACTTC. This sequence encodes CASSQEGRPTYEQYF.

This chain connects TRBV11-2 to TRBJ2-7; D might be TRBD2 (5 bases). CDR3 length equals 15 residues. Germline V gene sequence: CDR1 SGHAT, CDR2 FQNNGV. The V and J ends lost 1 base and 4 bases respectively, with 14 bases between them. CDR3 protein: CASSLAASGPYEQYF. The CDR3 bases are TGTGCCAGCAGCTTAGCTGCCAGCGGCCCTTACGAGCAGTACTTC.

The chain has TRBV10-2 and TRBJ1-1; D not certain. Germline V CDR1 and CDR2: WSHSY, SAAADI. V gave up 6 bases and J gave up 5 bases, with 16 bases separating them. There are 14 residues in the CDR3. The CDR3 nucleotides are TGCGCCAGCAGCAGCCCCCGGGGTAGGACTGAAGCTTTCTTT. Translating it yields CASSSPRGRTEAFF.

The chain employs TRBV2 and TRBJ1-2, with 7 bases lining up with TRBD1. The CDR3 is 12 amino acids. Trimming removed 10 bases from V and 8 bases from J; junction bases left unmatched: 10. The germline V gene encodes CDR1 SNHLY and CDR2 FYNNEI. As DNA, the CDR3 is TGTGCCACCCGGGGACAGATGGGCGGCTACACCTTC. Protein product: CATRGQMGGYTF.

The rearrangement links TRBV9 to TRBJ1-3, with D perhaps TRBD1 (5 bases). The V gene lost 4 bases and the J gene lost 4 bases, with 15 bases spanning the gap. This CDR3 has 15 residues. CDR1 is SGDLS and CDR2 is YYNGEE in the germline V gene. The CDR3: CASSWGLGNGNTIYF. As DNA, the CDR3 is TGTGCCAGCAGCTGGGGACTAGGGAACGGAAACACCATATATTTT.

In the case of this clone: This sample includes further DNA sequences coding for the same CDR3. The chain joins TRBV19 to TRBJ1-5; D is unclear. The CDR3 loop spans 13 amino acids. V lost 6 bases to trimming and J lost 2 bases, with 8 bases between them. Germline CDR1 LNHDA, CDR2 SQIVND (reference sequence). The CDR3 protein is CASRDSRNQPQHF. DNA of the CDR3: TGTGCCAGTAGGGACTCCCGCAATCAGCCCCAGCATTTT.

This chain uses TRBV6-6 with TRBJ2-1; D not certain. This CDR3 is 12 amino acids long. Between the trimmed V and J ends, which lost 8 bases and 11 bases, there was a span of 16 bases. Germline lookup yields CDR1 MNHNY and CDR2 SVGAGI (reference sequence). DNA for the CDR3: TGTGCCAGCCATCAATCAGGAACACAGCAGTTCTTC. Translating it yields CASHQSGTQQFF.

The chain joins TRBV7-2 to TRBJ1-2; D might be TRBD1 (6 bases). This CDR3 region has 15 residues. V was pared by 5 bases and J by 4 bases, with 17 bases between. The V gene's germline CDR1 is SGHTA and CDR2 FQGNSA. CDR3 DNA sequence: TGTGCCAGCAGCCCAGGGACACTTTTCCCCTATGGCTACACCTTC. It codes for CASSPGTLFPYGYTF.

The V and J genes are TRBV2 and TRBJ2-2, with 11 bases fitting TRBD1. This CDR3 contains 14 residues. CDR1 is SNHLY and CDR2 is FYNNEI in the germline V gene. Unmatched junction bases numbered 1, after V lost 6 bases and J lost 4 bases. This CDR3 reads CASRGQGGTGELFF. The CDR3 coding sequence is TGTGCCAGCAGGGGACAGGGGGGCACCGGGGAGCTGTTTTTT.

The genes are TRBV6-5 and TRBJ2-7; 7 bases line up with TRBD1. Looked up from germline, CDR1 is MNHEY and CDR2 is SVGAGI. The CDR3 is 12 amino acids. Losses at the gene ends were 10 bases for V and 7 bases for J; bases not matched to a gene: 10. The CDR3 loop is CATSLRGREQYF. In nucleotides, the CDR3 is TGTGCCACTTCCCTGAGGGGGCGAGAGCAGTACTTC.

The rearrangement uses TRBV6-1 and TRBJ2-5; maybe TRBD1 (5 bases). The CDR3 runs to 14 residues. Germline CDR1 reads MNHNS; CDR2 reads SASEGT. Between the trimmed V and J ends, which lost 3 bases and 2 bases, there was a span of 10 bases. The CDR3: CASSESGLQETQYF. CDR3 bases: TGTGCCAGCAGTGAGTCAGGGCTTCAAGAGACCCAGTACTTC.

V is TRBV9 and J is TRBJ2-7, with D perhaps TRBD1 (6 bases). Germline loops: CDR1 SGDLS, CDR2 YYNGEE. Trimming took off 4 bases at V and 0 bases at J, with 20 bases between the two ends. CDR3 length: 17 amino acids. The CDR3: CASSPPEGHPTSYEQYF. The CDR3 bases are TGTGCCAGCAGCCCGCCAGAGGGACACCCGACCTCCTACGAGCAGTACTTC.

This clone was seen a single time. This sequence joins TRBV7-3 and TRBJ2-5, with 11 bases that match TRBD2. This CDR3 has 15 amino acids. The germline gives CDR1 SGHTA, CDR2 FQGTGA. V was pared by 5 bases and J by 0 bases, with 2 bases of the junction left unmatched. This chain's CDR3 is CASSPSGGHQETQYF. The CDR3 nucleotides are TGTGCCAGCAGCCCTAGCGGGGGGCACCAAGAGACCCAGTACTTC.

Only one count was recorded for this clone. The V call is TRBV27, the J call TRBJ1-2, with D perhaps matching TRBD1 (5 bases). Between the trimmed V and J ends, which lost 5 bases and 6 bases, there was a span of 22 bases. This CDR3 has 16 amino acids. CDR1 is MNHEY and CDR2 is SMNVEV in the germline V gene (reference sequence). The CDR3 here is CASSPRGDPGEDGYTF. CDR3 in DNA: TGTGCCAGCAGTCCTCGGGGGGACCCGGGGGAAGATGGCTACACCTTC.

This clone was counted a single time. The chain carries TRBV5-6 and TRBJ2-3, with unresolved D. Trimming stripped 4 bases from V and 6 bases from J, with 12 bases between. Germline V gene sequence: CDR1 SGHDT, CDR2 YYEEEE. The CDR3 covers 13 residues. CDR3 loop: CASSAVRSDTQYF. DNA for the CDR3: TGTGCCAGCAGCGCGGTGCGGTCTGATACGCAGTATTTT.

The chain combines TRBV6-5 with TRBJ1-2, with D possibly being TRBD1 (6 bases). This CDR3 has 15 residues. Trimming took off 8 bases at V and 0 bases at J, with 16 bases between the two ends. CDR1 is MNHEY, CDR2 SVGAGI, per germline. CDR3 sequence: CASREGVEANYGYTF. The CDR3 bases are TGTGCCAGCCGGGAGGGGGTCGAAGCTAACTATGGCTACACCTTC.

The V and J genes are TRBV6-4 and TRBJ2-1, with unresolved D. V lost 2 bases and J lost 10, with 12 bases in between. This CDR3 has 13 residues. The germline CDR1 and CDR2 sequences are MRHNA and SNTAGT. The CDR3 sequence: CASSDRLTSEQFF. The CDR3 region has the DNA TGTGCCAGCAGTGACCGCCTTACTTCGGAGCAGTTCTTC.